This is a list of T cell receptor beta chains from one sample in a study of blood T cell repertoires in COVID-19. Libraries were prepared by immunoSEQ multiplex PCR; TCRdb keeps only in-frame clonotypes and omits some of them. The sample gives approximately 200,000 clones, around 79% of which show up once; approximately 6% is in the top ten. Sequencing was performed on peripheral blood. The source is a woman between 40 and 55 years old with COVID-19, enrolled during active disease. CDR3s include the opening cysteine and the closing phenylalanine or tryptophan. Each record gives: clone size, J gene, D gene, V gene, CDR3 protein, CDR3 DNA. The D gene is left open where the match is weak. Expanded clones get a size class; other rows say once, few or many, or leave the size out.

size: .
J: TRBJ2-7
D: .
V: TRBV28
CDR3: CASSSAALPLREQYF
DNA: TGTGCCAGCAGTTCAGCGGCGTTACCGTTACGAGAGCAGTACTTC

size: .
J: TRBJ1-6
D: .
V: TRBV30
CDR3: CAWSRSLQSTGRNSPLHF
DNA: TGTGCCTGGAGCCGATCGCTCCAATCAACAGGTCGTAATTCACCCCTCCACTTT

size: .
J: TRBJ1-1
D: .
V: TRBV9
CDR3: CASSVEAGATTEAFF
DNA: TGTGCCAGCAGCGTAGAGGCAGGGGCCACCACTGAAGCTTTCTTT

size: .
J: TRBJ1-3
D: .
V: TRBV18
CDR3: CASSPQSSGNTIYF
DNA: TGTGCCAGCTCACCTCAGTCCTCTGGAAACACCATATATTTT

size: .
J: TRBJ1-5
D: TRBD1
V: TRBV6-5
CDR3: CASRAGTGTIQPQHF
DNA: TGTGCCAGCAGAGCGGGGACAGGGACTATTCAGCCCCAGCATTTT

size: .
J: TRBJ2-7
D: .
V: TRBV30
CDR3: CAWSLTWDEQYF
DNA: TGTGCCTGGAGTTTGACTTGGGACGAGCAGTACTTC

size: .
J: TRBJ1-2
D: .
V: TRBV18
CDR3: CASSQGTLDGYTF
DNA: TGTGCCAGCTCACAAGGGACTTTGGATGGCTACACCTTC

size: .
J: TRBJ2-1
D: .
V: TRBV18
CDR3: CASSFGELRYNEQFF
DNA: TGTGCCAGCTCCTTCGGGGAACTACGCTACAATGAGCAGTTCTTC

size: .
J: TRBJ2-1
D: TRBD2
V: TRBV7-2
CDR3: CASSSSGTSLGNEQFF
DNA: TGTGCCAGCAGCTCCTCCGGGACTAGCCTCGGCAATGAGCAGTTCTTC

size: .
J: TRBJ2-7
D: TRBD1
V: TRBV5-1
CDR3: CASGATGTRKGEQYF
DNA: TGCGCCAGCGGCGCGACAGGGACCAGGAAGGGCGAGCAGTACTTC

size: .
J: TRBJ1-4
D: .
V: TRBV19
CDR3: CASSTKSTNEKLFF
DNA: TGTGCCAGTAGTACCAAATCAACTAATGAAAAACTGTTTTTT

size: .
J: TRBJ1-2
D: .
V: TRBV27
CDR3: CASSPRDTYYGYTF
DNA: TGTGCCAGCAGTCCCCGGGACACCTACTATGGCTACACCTTC

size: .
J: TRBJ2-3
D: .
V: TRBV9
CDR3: CASSVADIHTDTQYF
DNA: TGTGCCAGCAGCGTAGCGGACATTCACACAGATACGCAGTATTTT

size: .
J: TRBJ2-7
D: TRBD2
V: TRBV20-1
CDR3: CQGTSGHEQYF
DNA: TGCCAAGGGACTAGCGGGCACGAGCAGTACTTC

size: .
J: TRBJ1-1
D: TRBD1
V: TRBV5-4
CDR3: CASSSRGQGAGNTEAFF
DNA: TGTGCCAGCAGCTCCAGGGGACAGGGGGCTGGGAACACTGAAGCTTTCTTT

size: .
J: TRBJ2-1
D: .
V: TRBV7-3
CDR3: CASSLGDSFQFF
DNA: TGTGCCAGCAGCTTAGGCGACAGCTTCCAGTTCTTC

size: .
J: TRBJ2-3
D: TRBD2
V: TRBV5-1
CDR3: CASSSQPGGGIQSDTQYF
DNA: TGCGCCAGCAGCTCCCAACCTGGGGGGGGAATACAATCAGATACGCAGTATTTT

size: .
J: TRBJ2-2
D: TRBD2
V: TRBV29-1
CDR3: CSVGKTSGGSGELFF
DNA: TGCAGCGTAGGGAAGACTAGCGGGGGCTCCGGGGAGCTGTTTTTT

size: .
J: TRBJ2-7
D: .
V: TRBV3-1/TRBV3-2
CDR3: CASSQAFAGSSYEQYF
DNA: TGTGCCAGCAGCCAAGCCTTCGCGGGGAGCTCCTACGAGCAGTACTTC

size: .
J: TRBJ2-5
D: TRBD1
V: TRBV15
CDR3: CATSSEVYQGVGETQYF
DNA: TGTGCCACCAGCAGCGAGGTCTATCAGGGGGTAGGAGAGACCCAGTACTTC

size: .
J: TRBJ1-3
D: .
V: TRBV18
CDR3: CASSPVGSSGNTIYF
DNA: TGTGCCAGCTCACCAGTGGGGAGCTCTGGAAACACCATATATTTT

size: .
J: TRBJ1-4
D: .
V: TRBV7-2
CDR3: CASSFQGMANEKLFF
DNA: TGTGCCAGCAGCTTCCAGGGGATGGCTAATGAAAAACTGTTTTTT

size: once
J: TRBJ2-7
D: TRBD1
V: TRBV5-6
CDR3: CASSSEWTGSFYEQYF
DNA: TGTGCCAGCAGCTCAGAGTGGACAGGTTCCTTCTACGAGCAGTACTTC

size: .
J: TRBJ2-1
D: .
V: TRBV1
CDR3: CTSSQVLAGRSHMYNEQFF
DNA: TGCACCAGCAGCCAAGTACTAGCGGGAAGGTCCCACATGTACAATGAGCAGTTCTTC

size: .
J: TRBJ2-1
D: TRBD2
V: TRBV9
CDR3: CASSGTSGGKKNNPNEQFF
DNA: TGTGCCAGCAGCGGAACTAGCGGGGGAAAAAAGAATAACCCGAATGAGCAGTTCTTC

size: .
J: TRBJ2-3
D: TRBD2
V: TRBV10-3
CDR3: CAISRGGKDTQYF
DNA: TGTGCCATCTCACGGGGGGGCAAAGATACGCAGTATTTT

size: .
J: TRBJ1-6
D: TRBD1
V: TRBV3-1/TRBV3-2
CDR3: CASSHGTDFYSPLHF
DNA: TGTGCCAGCAGCCACGGGACAGATTTTTATTCACCCCTCCACTTT

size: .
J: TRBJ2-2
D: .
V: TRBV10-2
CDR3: CASRRRSDTGELFF
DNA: TGCGCCAGCAGGAGGAGGTCGGACACCGGGGAGCTGTTTTTT

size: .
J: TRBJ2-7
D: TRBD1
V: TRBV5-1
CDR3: CASSHRTDRVLPYEQYF
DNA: TGCGCCAGCAGCCACCGGACTGACAGGGTTCTACCCTACGAGCAGTACTTC

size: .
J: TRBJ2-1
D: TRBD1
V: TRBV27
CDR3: CASKIDQGAYNEQFF
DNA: TGTGCCAGCAAAATTGACCAGGGGGCTTACAATGAGCAGTTCTTC

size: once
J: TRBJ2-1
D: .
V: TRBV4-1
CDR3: CASSQRPTAEYNEQFF
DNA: TGCGCCAGCAGCCAACGACCGACGGCGGAATACAATGAGCAGTTCTTC

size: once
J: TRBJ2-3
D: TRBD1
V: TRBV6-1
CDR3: CASSEWAMGQDATDTQYF
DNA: TGTGCCAGCAGTGAATGGGCAATGGGACAGGACGCCACAGATACGCAGTATTTT

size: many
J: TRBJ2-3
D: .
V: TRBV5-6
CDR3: CASSLRGGQRTDTQYF
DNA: TGTGCCAGCAGCTTAAGAGGAGGACAGCGCACAGATACGCAGTATTTT

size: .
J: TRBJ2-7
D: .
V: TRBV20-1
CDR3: CSASRGANEQYF
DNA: TGCAGTGCTAGTCGGGGGGCAAACGAGCAGTACTTC

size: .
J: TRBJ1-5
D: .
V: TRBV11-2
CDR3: CASSLLADYSNQPQHF
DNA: TGTGCCAGCAGCTTACTGGCAGACTATAGCAATCAGCCCCAGCATTTT

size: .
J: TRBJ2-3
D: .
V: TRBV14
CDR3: CASSQLQGSHTDTQYF
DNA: TGTGCCAGCAGCCAGTTACAGGGATCCCACACAGATACGCAGTATTTT

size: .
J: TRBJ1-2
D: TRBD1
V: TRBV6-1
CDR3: CASSETGRGRGYTF
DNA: TGTGCCAGCAGTGAGACAGGGAGAGGTCGTGGCTACACCTTC